This T cell receptor beta chain was identified in a study of cytomegalovirus exposure and HLA in healthy donors. Study outcomes and limitations: Later work found that TCR association rates differed between HLA loci; DRB1 had the most and HLA-C the fewest.

CDR3 length: 15 residues. CDR1 MNHNS and CDR2 SASEGT come from the germline V gene. V lost 5 bases to trimming and J lost 1 base; unmatched junction nucleotides: 6. A note on this clone: Its cognate antigen is unknown.

This PCR relied on a set of 60 Vbeta primers and 13 Jbeta primers. Clones were sequenced by immunoSEQ multiplex PCR, and TCRdb holds only the in-frame ones, with some missing. Here the sample spans 100,000 to 150,000 clones, just over 70% being singletons. Source material: PBMCs. The receptor was isolated from a woman aged 60-70 years in good health and CMV-seropositive. The chain carries TRBV6-1 and TRBJ1-2, with 8 bases aligning to TRBD1. CDR3 region: CASSSLDRVNYGYTF. The CDR3 nucleotides read TGTGCCAGCAGTTCACTGGACAGGGTTAACTATGGCTACACCTTC.